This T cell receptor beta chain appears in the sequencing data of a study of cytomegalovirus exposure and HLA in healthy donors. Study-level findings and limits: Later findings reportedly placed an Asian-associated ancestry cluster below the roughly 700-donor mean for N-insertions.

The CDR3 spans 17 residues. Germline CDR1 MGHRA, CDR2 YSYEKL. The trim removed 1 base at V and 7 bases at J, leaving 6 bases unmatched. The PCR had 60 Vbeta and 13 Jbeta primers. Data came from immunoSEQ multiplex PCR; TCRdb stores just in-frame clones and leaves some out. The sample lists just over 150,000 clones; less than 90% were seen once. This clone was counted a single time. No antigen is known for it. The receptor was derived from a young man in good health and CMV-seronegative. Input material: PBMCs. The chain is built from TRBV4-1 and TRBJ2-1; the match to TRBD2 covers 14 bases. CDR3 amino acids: CASSQAPGLAGENEQFF. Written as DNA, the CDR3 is TGCGCCAGCAGCCAAGCCCCGGGACTAGCGGGAGAAAATGAGCAGTTCTTC.